The 14 T cell receptor beta chains below all came from one sample that was sequenced in a study of cytomegalovirus exposure and HLA in healthy donors. PCR primers comprised 60 Vbeta and 13 Jbeta primers. Only in-frame clones appear in the TCRdb table, and some are missing; sequencing was by immunoSEQ multiplex PCR. The sample carries about 190,000 clones, over 60% recorded once. The material sequenced was PBMCs. Every receptor here comes from a man aged 25-40 years in good health and CMV-seropositive.

The chain combines TRBV18 with TRBJ2-7, with 8 positions matching TRBD2. Germline V gene data show CDR1 as KGHSH and CDR2 as LQKENI. Losses at the gene ends were 3 bases for V and 6 bases for J; bases not matched to a gene: 10. The CDR3 has 15 residues. In nucleotides, the CDR3 is TGTGCCAGCTCACCCCCGGCTTTTGCGGGAGGCGAGCAGTACTTC. Amino acids: CASSPPAFAGGEQYF.

This clone showed up just a few times. This chain links TRBV5-6 with TRBJ2-7; TRBD1 aligns across 8 bases. Losses at the gene ends were 0 bases for V and 3 bases for J; bases not matched to a gene: 2. Germline CDR1 is SGHDT and CDR2 is YYEEEE. The CDR3 has 14 residues. The CDR3, as DNA: TGTGCCAGCAGCTTGGGGACAGGGATCTACGAGCAGTACTTC. Its translation: CASSLGTGIYEQYF. Looking up the rest from reference TRBV5-6 and TRBJ2-7 gives the full variable domain: DAGVTQSPTHLIKTRGQQVTLRCSPKSGHDTVSWYQQALGQGPQFIFQYYEEEERQRGNFPDRFSGHQFPNYSSELNVNALLLGDSALYLCASSLGTGIYEQYFGPGTRLTVT.

This clone appeared a single time. The V and J genes are TRBV11-3 and TRBJ1-1; 8 bases align to TRBD1. Germline CDR1 SGHNT, CDR2 YENEEA. This CDR3 region has 13 residues. The J segment lost 4 bases and the V segment lost 6 bases, leaving 4 bases of the junction unmatched. DNA of the CDR3: TGTGCCAGCAGTCCAGACAGGGGCACTGAAGCTTTCTTT. Encoded protein: CASSPDRGTEAFF.

The chain uses TRBV2 and TRBJ1-5; 7 positions agree with TRBD1. Per germline, CDR1 SNHLY and CDR2 FYNNEI. The CDR3 spans 13 residues. V lost 6 bases, J lost 4 bases, and 3 bases stayed unmatched. This CDR3 is CASRTGFNQPQHF. DNA of the CDR3: TGTGCCAGCAGGACAGGGTTTAATCAGCCCCAGCATTTT.

The V and J genes are TRBV19 and TRBJ2-7, with TRBD2 matching 7 bases. CDR3 length: 14 residues. The ends lost 5 bases at V and 0 bases at J; junction bases unmatched: 4. Germline V gives CDR1 LNHDA, CDR2 SQIVND (reference sequence). In DNA, the CDR3 is TGTGCCAGTAGTCTTAGCGGGCTCTCCTACGAGCAGTACTTC. Protein sequence: CASSLSGLSYEQYF.

The chain employs TRBV9 and TRBJ1-1; 8 nucleotides match TRBD1. Germline V gene sequence: CDR1 SGDLS, CDR2 YYNGEE. This CDR3 is 15 amino acids long. V trimming: 0 bases; J trimming: 4 bases; junction bases outside the gene matches: 5. The CDR3 sequence: CASSVGFTGGTEAFF. Here the CDR3 DNA reads TGTGCCAGCAGCGTAGGATTTACAGGGGGCACTGAAGCTTTCTTT.

This clone was seen once. The chain couples TRBV15 to TRBJ2-1; maybe TRBD2 (5 bases). The CDR3 is 15 residues long. V gave up 5 bases and J gave up 7 bases, with 18 bases separating them. The germline V gene has CDR1 LNHNV and CDR2 YYDKDF (reference sequence). This chain's CDR3 is CATSEDHARRNEQFF. For the CDR3, the DNA is TGTGCCACCAGCGAGGACCACGCAAGGAGGAATGAGCAGTTCTTC.

The genes are TRBV18 and TRBJ2-7; TRBD1 might be the D (6 bases). Germline lookup yields CDR1 KGHSH and CDR2 LQKENI. The V end was cut by 3 bases, the J end by 3 bases, with 15 bases between. This CDR3 comprises 15 residues. CDR3 sequence reads: CASSPGQTVIYEQYF. The DNA of the CDR3 is TGTGCCAGCTCACCTGGACAGACGGTGATCTACGAGCAGTACTTC.

This clone is a singleton in its sample. The V gene is TRBV4-1, the J gene TRBJ2-7; 7 nucleotides agree with TRBD1. The V gene end was trimmed by 11 bases and the J gene end by 4 bases; junction bases not matched to a gene: 5. Per germline, CDR1 MGHRA and CDR2 YSYEKL. This CDR3 is built from 11 residues. CDR3 loop: CAGTAIYEQYF. DNA for the CDR3: TGCGCCGGGACAGCAATTTACGAGCAGTACTTC.

This chain uses TRBV4-1 with TRBJ2-2, with D perhaps matching TRBD2 (6 bases). Trimming took 3 bases from V and 0 from J, leaving 17 bases between them. This CDR3 has 18 amino acids. CDR1 is MGHRA and CDR2 is YSYEKL in the germline V gene. CDR3 DNA: TGCGCCAGCAGCCAGGCCCCTCCTAGCGCTTCGAACACCGGGGAGCTGTTTTTT. As protein: CASSQAPPSASNTGELFF.

The chain joins TRBV7-9 to TRBJ2-2, with 8 positions matching TRBD2. Germline V gene data show CDR1 as SEHNR and CDR2 as FQNEAQ (reference sequence). CDR3 length: 15 amino acids. V gave up 6 bases and J gave up 4 bases; unmatched junction bases: 7. In DNA form, the CDR3 reads TGTGCCAGCAGGCCTAGCGGGTCTTCCACCGGGGAGCTGTTTTTT. Translation: CASRPSGSSTGELFF.

This clone was picked up one time. The chain has TRBV29-1 and TRBJ2-7, with a possible D match to TRBD2 (5 bases). Germline V gene sequence: CDR1 SQVTM, CDR2 ANQGSEA. V was clipped by 4 bases and J by 7 bases, with 23 bases between them. CDR3 length: 15 residues. The CDR3 sequence is CSVGRRAYHPGEQYF. In nucleotides, the CDR3 is TGCAGCGTTGGAAGGCGGGCCTACCACCCGGGAGAGCAGTACTTC.

The chain carries TRBV4-3 and TRBJ1-2, with D perhaps TRBD1 (5 bases). V was clipped by 0 bases and J by 2 bases, with 10 bases between them. This CDR3 comprises 15 residues. Germline V CDR1 and CDR2: LGHNA, YSLEER. DNA of the CDR3: TGCGCCAGCAGCCAAGATCCGTCAGGGAACTATGGCTACACCTTC. Its translation is CASSQDPSGNYGYTF.

The V call is TRBV2, the J call TRBJ2-3; 11 nucleotides align to TRBD2. Unmatched junction bases numbered 1, after V lost 6 bases and J lost 5 bases. The V gene's germline CDR1 is SNHLY and CDR2 FYNNEI. The CDR3 contains 13 residues. The chain's CDR3 is CASSGLAGDTQYF. In nucleotides, the CDR3 is TGTGCCAGCAGCGGACTAGCGGGAGATACGCAGTATTTT.